The 6 T cell receptor beta chains given below trace back to one sample, sequenced in a study of T cell responses to AZD1222 COVID-19 vaccine. TCRdb keeps only in-frame clones here, not all; method: immunoSEQ multiplex PCR. The repertoire holds some 200,000 clones, around 92% seen once, with 8% to 13% in the top ten. Sequencing used peripheral blood, obtained on day 0 of AZD1222 vaccination. Receptors originate from an adult in good health.

This chain uses TRBV2 with TRBJ1-1; TRBD1 agrees at 7 bases. Per the germline V gene, CDR1 is SNHLY and CDR2 is FYNNEI. The CDR3 is 12 residues long. V shed 6 bases and J 4 bases; nucleotides not matched to a gene: 2. The CDR3 sequence: CASRRDSTEAFF. The CDR3, as DNA: TGTGCCAGCAGGAGGGACAGCACTGAAGCTTTCTTT.

The chain links TRBV7-7 to TRBJ2-1, with 9 bases fitting TRBD2. The CDR3 has 18 amino acids. CDR1 and CDR2 (germline): SSHAT, FNYEAQ (reference sequence). V trimming: 1 base; J trimming: 4 bases; junction bases outside the gene matches: 11. In nucleotides, the CDR3 is TGTGCCAGCAGCTTAGAACCTAGCGGGACCCCGGGGTACAATGAGCAGTTCTTC. It is translated as CASSLEPSGTPGYNEQFF. Filled out from reference TRBV7-7 and TRBJ2-1, the complete variable domain reads GAGVSQSPRYKVTKRGQDVTLRCDPISSHATLYWYQQALGQGPEFLTYFNYEAQPDKSGLPSDRFSAERPEGSISTLTIQRTEQRDSAMYRCASSLEPSGTPGYNEQFFGPGTRLTVL.

The genes are TRBV11-2 and TRBJ2-7, with unresolved D. Trimming left V 0 bases short and J 3 bases short, with 12 bases between. In germline, CDR1 is SGHAT, CDR2 FQNNGV. The CDR3 is made up of 15 amino acids. CDR3 DNA sequence: TGTGCCAGCAGCTTAGAGGTTGGACCCCTCTACGAGCAGTACGTC. Translated, it gives CASSLEVGPLYEQYV.

The J gene is TRBJ2-7, the V gene TRBV20-1; D call uncertain. Germline lookup yields CDR1 DFQATT and CDR2 SNEGSKA (reference sequence). The CDR3 sequence is 11 residues long. V lost 2 bases, J lost 3 bases, and 5 bases lay in between. CDR3: CSARSDYEQYV. The CDR3 DNA follows: TGCAGTGCTAGATCGGACTACGAGCAGTACGTC.

V gene TRBV28 combines with J gene TRBJ2-7; 11 nucleotides agree with TRBD1. The germline V gene encodes CDR1 MDHEN and CDR2 SYDVKM. This CDR3 is built from 14 residues. Unmatched junction bases numbered 5, after V lost 4 bases and J lost 6 bases. In nucleotides, the CDR3 is TGTGCCAGCAGTTCGGGACAGGGGGTATCCGAGCAGTACGTC. This gives the protein CASSSGQGVSEQYV.

The chain uses TRBV30 and TRBJ2-7, with D tentatively TRBD1 (6 bases). Germline loops: CDR1 GTSNPN, CDR2 SVGIG (reference sequence). The V gene lost 7 bases and the J gene lost 6 bases, with 22 bases spanning the gap. This CDR3 region has 14 residues. The CDR3 nucleotides read TGTGCCTCCAAATGGGGGCTAGTTCGGGGCGAGCAGTACTTC. It encodes CASKWGLVRGEQYF.